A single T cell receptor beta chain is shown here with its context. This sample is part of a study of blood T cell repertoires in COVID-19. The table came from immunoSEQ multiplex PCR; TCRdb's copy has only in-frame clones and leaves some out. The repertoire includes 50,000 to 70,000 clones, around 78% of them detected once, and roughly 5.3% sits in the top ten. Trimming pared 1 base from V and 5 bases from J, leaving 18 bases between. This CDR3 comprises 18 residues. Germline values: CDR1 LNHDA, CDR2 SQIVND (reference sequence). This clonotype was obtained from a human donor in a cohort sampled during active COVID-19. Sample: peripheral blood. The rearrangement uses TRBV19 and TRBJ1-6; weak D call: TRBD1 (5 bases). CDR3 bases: TGTGCCAGTAGTATAGGACAGCTACTCCAGCCCGATAATTCACCCCTCCACTTT. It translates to CASSIGQLLQPDNSPLHF.